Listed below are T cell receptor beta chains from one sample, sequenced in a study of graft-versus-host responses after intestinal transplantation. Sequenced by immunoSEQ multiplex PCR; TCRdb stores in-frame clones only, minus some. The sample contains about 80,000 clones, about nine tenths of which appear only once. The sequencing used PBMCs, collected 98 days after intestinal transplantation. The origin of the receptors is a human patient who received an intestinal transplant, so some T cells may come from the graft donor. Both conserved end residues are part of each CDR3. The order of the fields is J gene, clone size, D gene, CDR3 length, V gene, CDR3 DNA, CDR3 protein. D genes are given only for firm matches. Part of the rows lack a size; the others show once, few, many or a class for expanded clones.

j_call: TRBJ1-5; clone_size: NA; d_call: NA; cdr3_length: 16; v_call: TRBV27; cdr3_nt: TGTGCCAGCAGTTTGGTAGGGGAATTCGGCAATCAGCCCCAGCATTTT; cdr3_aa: CASSLVGEFGNQPQHF
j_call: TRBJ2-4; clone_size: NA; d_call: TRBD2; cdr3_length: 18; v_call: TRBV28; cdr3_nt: TGTGCCAGCAGTTTCACAGGGGGGTATGGAGCGGGAGGGCACATTCAGTACTTC; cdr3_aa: CASSFTGGYGAGGHIQYF
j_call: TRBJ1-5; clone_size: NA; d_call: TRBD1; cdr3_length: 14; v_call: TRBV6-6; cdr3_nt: TGTGCCAGCAGTACTAGTGTCCGGGACAGTAAGCCTCTTTTT; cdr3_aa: CASSTSVRDSKPLF
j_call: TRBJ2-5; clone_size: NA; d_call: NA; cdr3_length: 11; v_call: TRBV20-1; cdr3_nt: TGCAGTGCTGGGGGCGGGGAGACCCAGTACTTC; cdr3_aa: CSAGGGETQYF
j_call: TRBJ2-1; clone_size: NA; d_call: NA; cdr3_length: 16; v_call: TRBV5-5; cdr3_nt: TGTGCCAGCAGCTTGTTTTCTGGGCCTATGATGGATGAGCAGTTCTTC; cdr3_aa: CASSLFSGPMMDEQFF
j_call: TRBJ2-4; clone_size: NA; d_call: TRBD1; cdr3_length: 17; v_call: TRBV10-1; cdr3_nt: TGCGCCAGCAGACGACCCGACAGGGCCCTTGTCAAAAACATTCAGTACTTC; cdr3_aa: CASRRPDRALVKNIQYF
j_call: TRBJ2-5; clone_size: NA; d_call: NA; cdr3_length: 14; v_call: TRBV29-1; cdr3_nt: TGCAGCGTAGAGGGGACAAGTACTAAAGAGACCCAGTACTTC; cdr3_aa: CSVEGTSTKETQYF
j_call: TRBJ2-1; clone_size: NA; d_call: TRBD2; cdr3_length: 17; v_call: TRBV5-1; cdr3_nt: TGCGCCAGCAGCTACTTTCTAGCGGGGGGGAGCTACAATGAGCAGTTCTTC; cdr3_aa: CASSYFLAGGSYNEQFF
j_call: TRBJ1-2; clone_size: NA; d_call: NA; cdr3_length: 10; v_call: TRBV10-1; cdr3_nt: TGCGCCAGCAAACGGGTCGGCTACACCTTC; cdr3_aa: CASKRVGYTF
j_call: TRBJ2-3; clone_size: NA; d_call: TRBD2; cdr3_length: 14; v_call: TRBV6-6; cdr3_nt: TGTGCCAGCAGTACGGGAGCGGGGGCAGATACGCAGTATTTT; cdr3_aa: CASSTGAGADTQYF
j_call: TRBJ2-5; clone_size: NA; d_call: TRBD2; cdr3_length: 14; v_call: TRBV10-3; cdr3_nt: TGTGCCATCAGTGGAACTAGCGGAGGGGAGACCCAGTACTTC; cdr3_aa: CAISGTSGGETQYF
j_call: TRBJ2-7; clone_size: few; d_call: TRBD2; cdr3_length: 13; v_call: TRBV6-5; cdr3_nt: TGTGCCAGCAGTGCTAGCGGGAGTTACGAGCAGTACTTC; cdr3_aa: CASSASGSYEQYF
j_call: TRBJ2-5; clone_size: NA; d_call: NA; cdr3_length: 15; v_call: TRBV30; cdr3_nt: TGTGCCTGGAGTCCCCCGGTAATAGGTCATGAGACCCAGTACTTC; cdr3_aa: CAWSPPVIGHETQYF
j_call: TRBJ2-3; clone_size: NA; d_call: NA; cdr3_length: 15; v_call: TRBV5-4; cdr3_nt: TGTGCCAGCAGCTTGTGGCAGGGAGACACAGATACGCAGTATTTT; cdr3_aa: CASSLWQGDTDTQYF
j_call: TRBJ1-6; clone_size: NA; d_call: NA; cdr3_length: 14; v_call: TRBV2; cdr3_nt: TGTGCCAGCAGTGATAGGGTTAATAATTCACCCCTCCACTTT; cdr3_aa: CASSDRVNNSPLHF
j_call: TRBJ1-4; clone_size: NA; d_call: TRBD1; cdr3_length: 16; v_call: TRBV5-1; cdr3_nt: TGCGCCAGCAGCCCGAAACCAGGGGGCAGAGGTGAAAAACTGTTTTTT; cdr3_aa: CASSPKPGGRGEKLFF
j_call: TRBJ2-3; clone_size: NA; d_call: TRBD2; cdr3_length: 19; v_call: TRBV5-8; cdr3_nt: TGTGCCAGCAGCTTTAATTGGCTAGCGGGAGTAGGCTCAGCAGATACGCAGTATTTT; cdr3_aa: CASSFNWLAGVGSADTQYF
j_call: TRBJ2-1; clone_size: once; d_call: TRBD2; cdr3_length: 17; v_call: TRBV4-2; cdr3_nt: TGTGCCAGCAGCCCTGGGACTAGCGGGGCCTCCTACAATGAGCAGTTCTTC; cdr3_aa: CASSPGTSGASYNEQFF
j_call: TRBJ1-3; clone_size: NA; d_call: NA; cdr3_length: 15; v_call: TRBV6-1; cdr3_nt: TGTGCCAGCAGAGGGACCAGGGAGGTGAAGAACACCATATATTTT; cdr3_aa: CASRGTREVKNTIYF
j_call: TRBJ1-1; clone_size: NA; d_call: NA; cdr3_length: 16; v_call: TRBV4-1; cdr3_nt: TGCGCCAGCAGCCAAGTTACAGGGACGGGGAACACTGAAGCTTTCTTT; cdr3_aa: CASSQVTGTGNTEAFF
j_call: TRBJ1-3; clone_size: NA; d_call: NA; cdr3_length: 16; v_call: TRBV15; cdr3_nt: TGTGCCACCAGCTTAGACAGAGCCTCTACTGGAAACACCATATATTTT; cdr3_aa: CATSLDRASTGNTIYF
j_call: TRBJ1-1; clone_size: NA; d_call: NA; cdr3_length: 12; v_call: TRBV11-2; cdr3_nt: TGTGCCAGCAGCTTTGGGGGCACTGAAGCTTTCTTT; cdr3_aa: CASSFGGTEAFF
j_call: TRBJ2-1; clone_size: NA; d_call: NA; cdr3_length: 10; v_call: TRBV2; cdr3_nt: TGTGCCAGCTCCGTCAATGAGCAGTTCTTC; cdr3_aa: CASSVNEQFF
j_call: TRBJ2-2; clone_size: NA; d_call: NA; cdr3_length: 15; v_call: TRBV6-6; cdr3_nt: TGTGCCAGCAGTTACTCCTTTGAGGGGGCCGGGGAGCTGTTTTTT; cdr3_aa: CASSYSFEGAGELFF
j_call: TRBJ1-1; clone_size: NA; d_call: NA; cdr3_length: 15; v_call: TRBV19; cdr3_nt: TGTGCCAGTAGTTGGTCCCTTTCCGGGAACACTGAAGCTTTCTTT; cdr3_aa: CASSWSLSGNTEAFF
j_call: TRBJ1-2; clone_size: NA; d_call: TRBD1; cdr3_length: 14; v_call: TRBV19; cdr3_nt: TGTGCCAGTAGTCCCCAGGGGGCGAACTATGGCTACACCTTC; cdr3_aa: CASSPQGANYGYTF
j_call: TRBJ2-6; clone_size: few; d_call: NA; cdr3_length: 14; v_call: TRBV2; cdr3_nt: TGTGCCAGCAGTGAAAGTACCGGGGCCAACGTCCTGACTTTC; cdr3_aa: CASSESTGANVLTF
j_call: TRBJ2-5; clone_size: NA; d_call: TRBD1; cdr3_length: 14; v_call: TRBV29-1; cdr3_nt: TGCAGCACCGGACAGGGGGCGCTTCAAGAGACCCAGTACTTC; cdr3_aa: CSTGQGALQETQYF
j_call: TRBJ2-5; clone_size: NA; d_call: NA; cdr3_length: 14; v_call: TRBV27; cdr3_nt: TGTGCCAGCAGTTATCAGGGTATAGGGGAGACCCAGTACTTC; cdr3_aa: CASSYQGIGETQYF
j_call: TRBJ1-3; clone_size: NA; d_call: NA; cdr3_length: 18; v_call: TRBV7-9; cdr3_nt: TGTGCCAGCAGCCACGCTCGCGGGCAGGGGCTGTCTGGAAACACCATATATTTT; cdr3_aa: CASSHARGQGLSGNTIYF
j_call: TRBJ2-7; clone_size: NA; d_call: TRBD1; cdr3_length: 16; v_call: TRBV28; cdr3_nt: TGTGCCAGCAGTCCTCACGGGACAGGGAGCTCCTACGAGCAGTACTTC; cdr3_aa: CASSPHGTGSSYEQYF
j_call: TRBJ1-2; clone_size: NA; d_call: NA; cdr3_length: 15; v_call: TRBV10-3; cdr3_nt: TGTGCCATCAGTGAGTTGTCGGACAGCCACGAGCCGTACACCTTC; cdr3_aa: CAISELSDSHEPYTF
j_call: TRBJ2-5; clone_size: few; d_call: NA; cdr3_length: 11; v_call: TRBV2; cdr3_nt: TGTGCCAGCAGTGAAGAAGAGACCCAGTACTTC; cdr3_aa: CASSEEETQYF
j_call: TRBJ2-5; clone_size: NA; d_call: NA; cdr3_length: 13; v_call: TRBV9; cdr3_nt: TGTGCCAGCAGCACCCGGGACTTAGAGACCCAGTACTTC; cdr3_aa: CASSTRDLETQYF
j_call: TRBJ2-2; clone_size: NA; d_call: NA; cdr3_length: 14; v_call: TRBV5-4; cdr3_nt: TGTGCCAGCAGCTTGGAAGGGTTCACCGGGGAGCTGTTTTTT; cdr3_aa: CASSLEGFTGELFF
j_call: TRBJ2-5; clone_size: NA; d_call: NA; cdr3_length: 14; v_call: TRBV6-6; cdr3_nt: TGTGCCAGCAGTTACCACGGACTGGAGGAAACCCAGTACTTC; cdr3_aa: CASSYHGLEETQYF
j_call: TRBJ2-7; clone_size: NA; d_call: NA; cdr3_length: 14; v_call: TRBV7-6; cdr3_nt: TGTGCCAGCAGCTTAGTCGTCGGGGACGACGAGCAGTACTTC; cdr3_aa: CASSLVVGDDEQYF
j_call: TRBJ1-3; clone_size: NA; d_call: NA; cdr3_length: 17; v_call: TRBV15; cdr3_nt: TGTGCCACCAGCAGAGATTATGGGGCGAGATCTGGAAACACCATATATTTT; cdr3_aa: CATSRDYGARSGNTIYF
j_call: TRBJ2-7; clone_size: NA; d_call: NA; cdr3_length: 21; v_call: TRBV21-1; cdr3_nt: TGTGCCAGCAGCATTCTCAAAGCTCTCATCGGGTTTAGCGGGGAAACCTACGAGCAGTACTTC; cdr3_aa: CASSILKALIGFSGETYEQYF
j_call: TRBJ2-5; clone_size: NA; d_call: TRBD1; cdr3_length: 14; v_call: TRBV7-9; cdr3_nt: TGTGCCAGCAGCCCACAGGGGGCTCCAGAGACCCAGTACTTC; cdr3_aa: CASSPQGAPETQYF
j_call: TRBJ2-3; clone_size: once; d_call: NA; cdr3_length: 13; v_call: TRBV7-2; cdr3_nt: TGTGCCAGCAGCTTATTGGGCCCAGATACGCAGTATTTT; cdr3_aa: CASSLLGPDTQYF
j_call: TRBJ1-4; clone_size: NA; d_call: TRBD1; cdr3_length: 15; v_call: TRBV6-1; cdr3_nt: TGTGCCAGCAAGGAACAGGGACAGCCTAATGAAAAACTGTTTTTT; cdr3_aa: CASKEQGQPNEKLFF
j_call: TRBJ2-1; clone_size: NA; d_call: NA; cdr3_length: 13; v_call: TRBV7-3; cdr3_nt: TGTGCCAGCAGCGCGGTCGCTAGTCGTGAGCAGTTCTTC; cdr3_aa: CASSAVASREQFF
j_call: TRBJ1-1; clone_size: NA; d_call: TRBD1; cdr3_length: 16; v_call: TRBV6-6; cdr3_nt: TGTGCCAGCAGACCCAAGGACAGGAAGATGAACACTGAAGCTTTCTTT; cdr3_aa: CASRPKDRKMNTEAFF
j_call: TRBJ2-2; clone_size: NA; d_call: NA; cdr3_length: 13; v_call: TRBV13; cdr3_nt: TGTGCCAGCAGCCAAAACAGGGCCGGGGAGCTGTTTTTT; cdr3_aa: CASSQNRAGELFF
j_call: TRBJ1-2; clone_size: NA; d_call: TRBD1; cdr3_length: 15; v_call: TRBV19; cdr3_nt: TGTGCCAGTAGTATTTTGGGACAGGGAAGATATGGCTACACCTTC; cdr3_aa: CASSILGQGRYGYTF
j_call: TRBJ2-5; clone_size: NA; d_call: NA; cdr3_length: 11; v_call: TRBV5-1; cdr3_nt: TGCGCCAGCAGCTCCGCAGAGACCCAGTACTTC; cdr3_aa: CASSSAETQYF
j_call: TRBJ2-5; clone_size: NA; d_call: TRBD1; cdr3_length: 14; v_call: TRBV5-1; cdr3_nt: TGCGCCACGAGGACAGGCCTATCTCCTGAGACCCAGTACTTC; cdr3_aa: CATRTGLSPETQYF
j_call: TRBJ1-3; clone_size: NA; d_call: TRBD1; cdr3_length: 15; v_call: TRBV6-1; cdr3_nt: TGTGCCAGCAGTCTGACAGGGGCGAATAGAAACACCATATATTTT; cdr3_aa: CASSLTGANRNTIYF
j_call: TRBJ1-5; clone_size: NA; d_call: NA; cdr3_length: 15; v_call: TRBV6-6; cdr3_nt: TGTGCCAGCAGTTACGGACCGTGGGGCAATCAGCCCCAGCATTTT; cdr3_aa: CASSYGPWGNQPQHF